Listed here are 6 T cell receptor beta chains from one sample, sequenced in a study of T cell responses to AZD1222 COVID-19 vaccine. Libraries were prepared by immunoSEQ multiplex PCR; TCRdb keeps only in-frame clonotypes and omits some of them. This sample yields about 94,000 clones, of which over 75% are seen a single time; about an eighth belongs to the top ten. The sequencing here drew on peripheral blood, taken on day 0 of AZD1222 vaccination. The receptors stem from an adult in good health.

The chain links TRBV6-2 or TRBV6-3 to TRBJ1-5, with D perhaps TRBD1 (5 bases). V was pared by 0 bases and J by 4 bases, with 13 bases between. From germline, CDR1 is MNHEY and CDR2 SVGEGT. CDR3 length: 16 amino acids. The CDR3 loop is CASSYSPGRGNQPQHF. CDR3 DNA: TGTGCCAGCAGTTACTCCCCAGGGCGAGGGAATCAGCCCCAGCATTTT.

The chain couples TRBV28 to TRBJ2-4; 8 positions match TRBD1. The germline CDR1 and CDR2 sequences are MDHEN and SYDVKM. This CDR3 comprises 15 residues. V lost 4 bases and J lost 4; bases outside the gene matches: 6. CDR3 protein: CASSSRDRLKNIQYF. The CDR3 DNA is TGTGCCAGCAGTTCCCGGGACAGGCTAAAAAACATTCAGTACTTC. Filled out from reference TRBV28 and TRBJ2-4, the complete variable domain reads DVKVTQSSRYLVKRTGEKVFLECVQDMDHENMFWYRQDPGLGLRLIYFSYDVKMKEKGDIPEGYSVSREKKERFSLILESASTNQTSMYLCASSSRDRLKNIQYFGAGTRLSVL.

The rearrangement uses TRBV10-3 and TRBJ2-5; no firm D call. The CDR3 has 13 amino acids. CDR1 and CDR2 from the germline V gene are ENHRY and SYGVKD. V lost 6 bases and J 0 bases, leaving 8 bases between the germline ends. CDR3 sequence (DNA): TGTGCCATCAGCCAAACTGACCAAGAGACCCAGTACTTC. This translates into CAISQTDQETQYF.

CDR3 DNA sequence: TGTGCCAGCAGCCCAGAAGAGTCTGGAAACACCATATATTTT. This encodes CASSPEESGNTIYF. The chain employs TRBV9 and TRBJ1-3, with D uncertain. The CDR3 is made up of 14 amino acids. V lost 4 bases, J lost 1 base, and 9 bases lay in between. In germline, CDR1 is SGDLS, CDR2 YYNGEE. Filled out from reference TRBV9 and TRBJ1-3, the complete variable domain reads DSGVTQTPKHLITATGQRVTLRCSPRSGDLSVYWYQQSLDQGLQFLIQYYNGEERAKGNILERFSAQQFPDLHSELNLSSLELGDSALYFCASSPEESGNTIYFGEGSWLTVV.

This chain connects TRBV5-6 to TRBJ2-5; D could derive from TRBD1 or TRBD2 (5 bases each). This CDR3 comprises 15 residues. The V and J ends lost 5 bases and 1 base respectively, with 15 bases between them. Germline CDR1 is SGHDT and CDR2 is YYEEEE. CDR3 DNA: TGTGCCAGCAGTTTCCGACAGCGGCCCCAAGAGACCCAGTACTTC. Protein: CASSFRQRPQETQYF.

The chain has TRBV5-6 and TRBJ2-4; 12 nucleotides match TRBD2. The V and J ends lost 4 bases and 1 base, in that order; junction bases with no gene match: 3. CDR1 SGHDT and CDR2 YYEEEE come from the germline V gene. This CDR3 has 16 residues. The CDR3 bases are TGTGCCAGCAGCCCTGGACTAGCGGGGGCCAAAAACATTCAGTACTTC. Protein sequence: CASSPGLAGAKNIQYF. Drawing the rest from reference TRBV5-6 and TRBJ2-4, the complete variable domain is DAGVTQSPTHLIKTRGQQVTLRCSPKSGHDTVSWYQQALGQGPQFIFQYYEEEERQRGNFPDRFSGHQFPNYSSELNVNALLLGDSALYLCASSPGLAGAKNIQYFGAGTRLSVL.